This T cell receptor beta chain was sequenced in a study of blood T cell repertoires in COVID-19. The table came from immunoSEQ multiplex PCR; TCRdb's copy has only in-frame clones and leaves some out. The sample yields around 100,000 clones, around four fifths seen once. This CDR3 has 13 amino acids. Per the germline V gene, CDR1 is SGHTA and CDR2 is FQGTGA. Trimming cost V 4 bases and J 5 bases, with 9 bases left between them. This chain joins TRBV7-3 and TRBJ2-1; D remains unclear. Sequenced input: peripheral blood. The clonotype originates from a woman in her seventies with acute or convalescent COVID-19. Here the CDR3 reads CASSSYIDNEQFF. The CDR3 nucleotides read TGTGCCAGCAGCTCGTACATCGACAATGAGCAGTTCTTC.